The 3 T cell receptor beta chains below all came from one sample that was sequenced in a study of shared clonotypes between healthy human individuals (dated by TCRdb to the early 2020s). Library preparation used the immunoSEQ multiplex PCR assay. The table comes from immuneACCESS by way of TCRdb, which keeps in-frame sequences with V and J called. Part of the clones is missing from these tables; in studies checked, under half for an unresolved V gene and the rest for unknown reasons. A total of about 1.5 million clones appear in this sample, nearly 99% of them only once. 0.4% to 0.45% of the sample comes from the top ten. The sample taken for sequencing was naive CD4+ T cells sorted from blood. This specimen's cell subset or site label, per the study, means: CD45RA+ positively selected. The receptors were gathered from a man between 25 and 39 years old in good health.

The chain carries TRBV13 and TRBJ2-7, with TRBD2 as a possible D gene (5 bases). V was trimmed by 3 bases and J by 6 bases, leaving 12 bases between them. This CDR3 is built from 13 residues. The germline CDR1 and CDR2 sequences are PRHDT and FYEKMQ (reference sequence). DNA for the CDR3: TGTGCCAGCAGCTTCCCGGACTTTAGCGAGCAGTACTTC. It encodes CASSFPDFSEQYF.

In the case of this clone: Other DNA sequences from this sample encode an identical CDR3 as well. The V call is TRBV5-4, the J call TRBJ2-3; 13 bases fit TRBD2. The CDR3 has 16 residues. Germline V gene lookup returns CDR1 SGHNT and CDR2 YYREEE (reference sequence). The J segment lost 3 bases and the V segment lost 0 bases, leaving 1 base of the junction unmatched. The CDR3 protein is CASSLGLAGGTDTQYF. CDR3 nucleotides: TGTGCCAGCAGCTTGGGACTAGCGGGAGGAACAGATACGCAGTATTTT.

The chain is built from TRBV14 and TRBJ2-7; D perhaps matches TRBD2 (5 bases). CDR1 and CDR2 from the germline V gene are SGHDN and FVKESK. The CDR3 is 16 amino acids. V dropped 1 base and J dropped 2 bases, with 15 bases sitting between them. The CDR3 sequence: CASSQVSGLPAYEQYF. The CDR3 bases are TGTGCCAGCAGCCAAGTCTCCGGACTCCCAGCCTACGAGCAGTACTTC. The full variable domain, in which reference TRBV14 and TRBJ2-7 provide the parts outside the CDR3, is EAGVTQFPSHSVIEKGQTVTLRCDPISGHDNLYWYRRVMGKEIKFLLHFVKESKQDESGMPNNRFLAERTGGTYSTLKVQPAELEDSGVYFCASSQVSGLPAYEQYFGPGTRLTVT.